The 20 T cell receptor beta chains below all came from one sample that was sequenced in a study of shared clonotypes between healthy human individuals. Sequenced by immunoSEQ multiplex PCR; TCRdb stores in-frame clones only, minus some. The table records about 2.2 million clones, about 93% of them present only once. Naive CD8 populations comprised CD45RO-negative cells positively selected for CCR7, excluding terminally differentiated effector memory CD45RA+ cells. Sample: naive CD8+ T cells from PBMCs. These receptors originate from a man younger than 35 in good health. Some clones in this sample may be carry-over from other donors' samples.

V gene TRBV11-2 combines with J gene TRBJ2-2; D assignment may be TRBD1 or TRBD2 (5 bases each). The CDR3 is made up of 12 amino acids. The germline V and J ends were trimmed by 3 bases and 7 bases, with 6 bases remaining between them. Germline assignment: CDR1 SGHAT and CDR2 FQNNGV. The CDR3 DNA reads TGTGCCAGCAGCTTGGGGGACGGGGAGCTGTTTTTT. Protein sequence: CASSLGDGELFF.

This clone was observed a handful of times. The chain is built from TRBV19 and TRBJ2-2; D is perhaps TRBD1 (5 bases). V shed 7 bases and J shed 6 bases, with 15 bases lying between them. The CDR3 is 14 residues long. Germline values: CDR1 LNHDA, CDR2 SQIVND (reference sequence). The DNA of the CDR3 is TGTGCCAGTAACGGCAGGGCGCCTTCCGGGGAGCTGTTTTTT. Its protein is CASNGRAPSGELFF. The whole variable domain, filled in from reference TRBV19 and TRBJ2-2, reads DGGITQSPKYLFRKEGQNVTLSCEQNLNHDAMYWYRQDPGQGLRLIYYSQIVNDFQKGDIAEGYSVSREKKESFPLTVTSAQKNPTAFYLCASNGRAPSGELFFGEGSRLTVL.

The table lists this clone with a count of one. V and J are TRBV7-9 and TRBJ2-7; 7 bases map to TRBD2. The CDR3 is made up of 16 amino acids. The V segment lost 7 bases and the J segment 1 base; nucleotides outside the gene matches: 13. Germline V gene sequence: CDR1 SEHNR, CDR2 FQNEAQ (reference sequence). Here the CDR3 reads CASMGRGGRESYEQYF. CDR3 DNA sequence: TGTGCCAGCATGGGTAGGGGTGGGAGGGAATCCTACGAGCAGTACTTC.

The chain employs TRBV2 and TRBJ2-5; TRBD2 might be the D (5 bases). The CDR3 runs to 12 residues. From germline, CDR1 is SNHLY and CDR2 FYNNEI. V lost 0 bases, J lost 10 bases, and 9 bases lay in between. CDR3 sequence reads: CASSEALGGQYF. The CDR3 DNA reads TGTGCCAGCAGTGAAGCGCTTGGAGGCCAGTACTTC.

The chain couples TRBV4-1 to TRBJ1-2; no firm D call. Trimming shortened V by 0 bases and J by 2 bases, and 4 bases separated the two germline ends. CDR3 size: 13 residues. CDR1 is MGHRA and CDR2 is YSYEKL in the germline V gene. The DNA of the CDR3 is TGCGCCAGCAGCCAAGATGAAAACTATGGCTACACCTTC. Encoded protein: CASSQDENYGYTF.

CDR3 sequence: CASSPGTEGLGTEAFF. For the CDR3, the DNA is TGTGCCAGCAGTCCCGGGACCGAGGGCTTGGGGACTGAAGCTTTCTTT. This sequence joins TRBV2 and TRBJ1-1; D possibly corresponds to TRBD1 (5 bases). The CDR3 runs 16 residues. Germline V gene sequence: CDR1 SNHLY, CDR2 FYNNEI. The V and J ends lost 5 bases and 5 bases respectively, with 21 bases between them.

This chain links TRBV6-6 with TRBJ1-1; possibly TRBD1 for D (6 bases). V shed 5 bases and J shed 1 base, with 14 bases lying between them. Germline assignment: CDR1 MNHNY and CDR2 SVGAGI (reference sequence). This CDR3 has 15 amino acids. The CDR3 is CASSAPGQKNTEAFF. The CDR3 nucleotides read TGTGCCAGCAGTGCCCCCGGACAGAAGAACACTGAAGCTTTCTTT.

The rearrangement links TRBV15 to TRBJ2-7; D unclear. V was pared by 0 bases and J by 2 bases, with 11 bases between. The CDR3 has 15 residues. Germline V lookup: CDR1 LNHNV, CDR2 YYDKDF (reference sequence). The CDR3 DNA sequence: TGTGCCACCAGCAGAGAAGGGCAGACAACCTACGAGCAGTACTTC. Its protein product is CATSREGQTTYEQYF.

The table lists this clone with a few counts. The genes are TRBV7-8 and TRBJ2-7; D gene uncertain. Germline CDR1 SGHVS, CDR2 FQNEAQ. The ends were cut back, 7 bases at V and 6 bases at J, with 16 bases in the middle. This CDR3 region has 13 residues. As DNA, the CDR3 is TGTGCCAGCACGGGCCTTCTTGACGGCGAGCAGTACTTC. Amino acids: CASTGLLDGEQYF.

The J gene is TRBJ2-7, the V gene TRBV7-2; D may be TRBD1 or TRBD2 (5 bases each). The CDR3 extends over 14 amino acids. Germline CDR1 reads SGHTA; CDR2 reads FQGNSA. The V end was cut by 1 base, the J end by 2 bases, with 9 bases between. CDR3 in DNA: TGTGCCAGCAGCTTAGTGGGGGTGACCTACGAGCAGTACTTC. Encoded protein: CASSLVGVTYEQYF.

The CDR3 loop is CASSLPRESSYNEQFF. In DNA form, the CDR3 reads TGCGCCAGCAGCCTCCCTCGGGAAAGCTCCTACAATGAGCAGTTCTTC. V gene TRBV4-1 combines with J gene TRBJ2-1; a weak D match, TRBD2 (5 bases). V gave up 4 bases and J gave up 0 bases, with 13 bases separating them. Per germline, CDR1 MGHRA and CDR2 YSYEKL. The CDR3 extends over 16 amino acids.

The chain recombines TRBV5-6 with TRBJ2-7; D is undetermined. The CDR3 is 13 amino acids. In germline, CDR1 is SGHDT, CDR2 YYEEEE. Deletions cut 4 bases from V and 2 bases from J, with 10 bases between. DNA of the CDR3: TGTGCCAGCAGCATTTCGGTAACCTACGAGCAGTACTTC. It is translated as CASSISVTYEQYF.

The chain recombines TRBV11-2 with TRBJ1-6; D is ambiguous. The CDR3 runs 13 residues. Trimming removed 8 bases from V and 7 bases from J, with 12 bases in between. Germline loops: CDR1 SGHAT, CDR2 FQNNGV. In DNA, the CDR3 is TGTGCCAGCGGGCGATCGGGGAATTCACCCCTCCACTTT. Protein product: CASGRSGNSPLHF.

This clone appeared once. The genes are TRBV4-3 and TRBJ2-7, with a possible D match to TRBD2 (5 bases). The V gene's germline CDR1 is LGHNA and CDR2 YSLEER. V was pared by 4 bases and J by 3 bases, with 16 bases between. The length of the CDR3 is 15 residues. The CDR3 sequence is CASSLDRDHLYEQYF. The CDR3 region has the DNA TGCGCCAGCAGCCTAGATCGGGATCACCTCTACGAGCAGTACTTC.

The chain uses TRBV4-2 and TRBJ1-1, with 9 bases that match TRBD1. The CDR3 loop spans 17 amino acids. Germline V gene data show CDR1 as LGHNA and CDR2 as YNFKEQ. The V gene end was trimmed by 4 bases and the J gene end by 0 bases; junction bases not matched to a gene: 9. In nucleotides, the CDR3 is TGTGCCAGCAGCCTCACCGGGACAGGGTTCATGAACACTGAAGCTTTCTTT. As protein: CASSLTGTGFMNTEAFF.

As to this clone: Different DNA sequences within this sample yield the same CDR3. The chain joins TRBV15 to TRBJ1-5, with D unresolved. This CDR3 has 12 amino acids. In germline, CDR1 is LNHNV, CDR2 YYDKDF (reference sequence). With 8 bases removed from V and 2 bases from J, the gap between germline ends came to 7 bases. Here the CDR3 DNA reads TGTGCCACCGGGCAGGGCAATCAGCCCCAGCATTTT. It specifies CATGQGNQPQHF.

V and J are TRBV2 and TRBJ2-7; TRBD1 matches at 7 bases. V dropped 8 bases and J dropped 4; count of bases not matched to a gene: 14. CDR1 is SNHLY and CDR2 is FYNNEI in the germline V gene. The CDR3 runs 15 residues. The CDR3: CASAEGQGVWYEQYF. The CDR3 DNA reads as TGTGCCAGCGCTGAGGGTCAGGGGGTTTGGTACGAGCAGTACTTC.

This clone was found once. This rearrangement joins TRBV28 to TRBJ1-5, with D unclear. CDR3 size: 16 residues. Germline CDR1 reads MDHEN; CDR2 reads SYDVKM. V was clipped by 5 bases and J by 0 bases, with 14 bases between them. CDR3 sequence: CASSPTSFRSNQPQHF. CDR3 sequence (DNA): TGTGCCAGCAGTCCCACGTCTTTCCGTAGCAATCAGCCCCAGCATTTT.

A single count supports this clone. This chain connects TRBV15 to TRBJ2-7; D is possibly TRBD1 or TRBD2 (6 bases each). Trimming pared 8 bases from V and 7 bases from J, leaving 24 bases between. This CDR3 is 15 amino acids long. Germline V gene data show CDR1 as LNHNV and CDR2 as YYDKDF (reference sequence). The CDR3 bases are TGTGCCACCGCGGGCCGAGACAGGCCCCGGGGGGAGCAGTACTTC. Translating it yields CATAGRDRPRGEQYF.

The rearrangement uses TRBV28 and TRBJ2-7; no clear D. The CDR3 is made up of 13 amino acids. Germline CDR1 and CDR2: MDHEN and SYDVKM. V dropped 2 bases and J dropped 8 bases, with 13 bases sitting between them. This CDR3 reads CASSLGSVSKQYF. In nucleotides, the CDR3 is TGTGCCAGCAGTTTAGGGTCTGTCTCTAAGCAGTACTTC.